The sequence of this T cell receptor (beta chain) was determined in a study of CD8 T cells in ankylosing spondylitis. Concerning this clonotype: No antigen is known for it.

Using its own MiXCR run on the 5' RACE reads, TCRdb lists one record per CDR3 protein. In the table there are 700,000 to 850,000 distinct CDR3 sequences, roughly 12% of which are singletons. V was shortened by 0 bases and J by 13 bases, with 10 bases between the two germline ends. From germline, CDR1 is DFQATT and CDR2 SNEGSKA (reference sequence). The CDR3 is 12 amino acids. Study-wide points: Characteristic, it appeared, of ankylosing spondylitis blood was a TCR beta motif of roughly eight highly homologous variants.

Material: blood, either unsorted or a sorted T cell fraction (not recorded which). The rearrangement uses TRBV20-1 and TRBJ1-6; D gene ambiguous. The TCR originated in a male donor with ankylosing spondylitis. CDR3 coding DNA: TGCAGTGCTAGAGAGAGCCAAATCCCCCTCCACTTT. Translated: CSARESQIPLHF.